This TCR beta chain came from a study of cytomegalovirus exposure and HLA in healthy donors. Study-wide findings and caveats: A later examination showed that TCR association rates differed by HLA locus, with DRB1 most and HLA-C fewest. About 90% or about 30% of the time was how often most TCR beta V segments were productive, according to an earlier analysis.

This clone was detected a few times. Its antigen is currently unknown. This PCR relied on a set of 60 Vbeta primers and 13 Jbeta primers. Study processing details: Per a later analysis, the number of unique TCR beta chains was some 80 million, of which around 9.9 million were shared. Method: immunoSEQ multiplex PCR; TCRdb's copy keeps in-frame clones and lacks some. D and trimming come from the DNA, and the V and J calls and clone size come from that table. The data hold some 200,000 clones, with around four fifths observed a single time. J was trimmed by 8 bases and V by 5 bases; bases with no gene match: 9. The CDR3 length is 15 residues. The germline V gene has CDR1 SGHNT and CDR2 YYREEE (reference sequence).

The genes are TRBV5-4 and TRBJ1-4; 10 nucleotides align to TRBD1. The specimen sequenced was PBMCs. The TCR was taken from a woman aged 45 to 65 in good health and CMV-seropositive. Here the CDR3 reads CASSPTGGAGEKLFF. In DNA form, the CDR3 reads TGTGCCAGCAGTCCGACAGGGGGCGCAGGGGAAAAACTGTTTTTT.